This TCR beta chain comes out of a study of blood T cell repertoires in COVID-19. For the study at large: Sites in the United States, Italy and Spain provided acute and convalescent COVID-19 samples. Sample material is recorded as cDNA or gDNA derived from T cells, B-cell-depleted T cells, or PBMCs.

In the authors' methods: Using reference gene primer amplification, nucleated cell counts were estimated. Repertoires were generated with immunoSEQ multiplex PCR, while TCRdb's copy carries only in-frame clones and drops some. V and J calls and clone size follow that table, whereas D and trimming were derived from the DNA. The repertoire holds approximately 670,000 clones, more than 80% seen once, with under 0.3% in the top ten. Trimming removed 6 bases from V and 2 bases from J; junction bases left unmatched: 7. CDR1 is SGHDT and CDR2 is YYEEEE in the germline V gene. The CDR3 covers 14 residues. V gene TRBV5-6 combines with J gene TRBJ1-2; 7 nucleotides agree with TRBD1. This sequence originates from a woman aged 18-30 years with acute or convalescent COVID-19. Specimen: peripheral blood. The CDR3 protein is CASTWTGENYGYTF. The CDR3 DNA is TGTGCCAGCACCTGGACAGGAGAGAACTATGGCTACACCTTC.